This TCR beta chain was identified during a study of cytomegalovirus exposure and HLA in healthy donors. Study-level findings and limits: Despite most TCR sequences being rare, some public TCRs occurred in many donors.

Both 60 Vbeta primers and 13 Jbeta primers went into the PCR. Produced via immunoSEQ multiplex PCR; TCRdb's table is partial and in-frame only. In the table there are some 240,000 clones, around 90% of which are singletons. V dropped 0 bases and J dropped 2 bases, with 9 bases sitting between them. This CDR3 has 15 amino acids. Germline V gene lookup returns CDR1 MGHRA and CDR2 YSYEKL. This clone was counted once. Antigen unknown. The specimen was PBMCs. The rearrangement joins TRBV4-1 to TRBJ2-3; a possible D gene is TRBD2 (6 bases). This sequence originates from a girl under 10 years old in good health and CMV-seronegative. This chain's CDR3 is CASSQDPGVTDTQYF. CDR3 sequence (DNA): TGCGCCAGCAGCCAAGATCCGGGGGTCACAGATACGCAGTATTTT.